The source of this TCR beta chain is a study of response to subunit inactivated influenza vaccine. This clonotype was detected only a few times. The V and J ends lost 3 bases and 1 base respectively, with 15 bases between them. The germline CDR1 and CDR2 sequences are DFQATT and SNEGSKA (reference sequence). The length of the CDR3 is 15 residues. MiXCR, applied by TCRdb to the RT-PCR reads, yields one record per CDR3 protein. The repertoire holds 300,000 to 350,000 distinct CDR3 sequences, with around a fifth as singletons. This sequence was found in a man between 50 and 75 years old who received an inactivated influenza vaccine. Sequencing used PBMCs from blood, obtained about 19 months after vaccination. The rearrangement joins TRBV20-1 to TRBJ2-5; tentatively, D is TRBD2 (6 bases). CDR3 loop: CSASRGGNTQETQYF. DNA of the CDR3: TGCAGTGCTAGTCGGGGCGGGAACACCCAAGAGACCCAGTACTTC.